The TCR beta chain described here comes from a study of blood T cell repertoires in COVID-19. On the study more broadly: In each case, the material was cDNA or gDNA derived from T cells, B-cell-depleted T cells, or PBMCs.

Per the germline V gene, CDR1 is SGHTA and CDR2 is FQGNSA. Trimming at V came to 3 bases and at J to 1 base, leaving 2 bases not matched to a gene. There are 15 residues in the CDR3. Sequencing was performed with immunoSEQ multiplex PCR; in TCRdb, only in-frame clones are kept and a portion is missing. The profile shows under 250,000 clones, around 83% of them singletons. In this sample, this clone turned up a few times. This chain joins TRBV7-2 and TRBJ2-3, with 9 bases fitting TRBD1. This clonotype originated in a woman aged 45-59 years with acute or convalescent COVID-19. The source material was peripheral blood. The CDR3: CASSFDRGGTDTQYF. The CDR3 DNA sequence: TGTGCCAGCAGCTTCGACAGGGGGGGCACAGATACGCAGTATTTT.